Below, 14 T cell receptor beta chains from the same sample are listed, as sequenced in a study of identical twins. TCRdb reprocessed the 5' RACE reads via MiXCR and lists one record per CDR3 protein. The sample holds 700,000 or so distinct CDR3 sequences, 8% to 9% seen once. The data were also submitted as part of a second study, on yellow fever vaccine responses in identical twins.

Sequencing was carried out using PBMCs. Every receptor here comes from a woman aged 18-29 years in good health.

In this sample, this clonotype turned up many times. This chain joins TRBV6-5 and TRBJ2-1, with D maybe TRBD1 (6 bases). The germline gives CDR1 MNHEY, CDR2 SVGAGI. The CDR3 covers 12 residues. Between the trimmed V and J ends, which lost 5 bases and 6 bases, there was a span of 8 bases. The CDR3 loop reads CASSLDSNEQFF. CDR3 nucleotide sequence: TGTGCCAGCAGTCTGGACAGCAATGAGCAGTTCTTC.

This clonotype was observed a handful of times. V is TRBV14 and J is TRBJ1-3; D may be TRBD1 (5 bases). This CDR3 is built from 14 residues. The V end was cut by 6 bases, the J end by 6 bases, with 15 bases between. In germline, CDR1 is SGHDN, CDR2 FVKESK. CDR3 DNA sequence: TGTGCCAGCAGTCTCCTGGGGGTTGAAAACACCATATATTTT. This gives the protein CASSLLGVENTIYF. Full variable domain (rest looked up from reference TRBV14 and TRBJ1-3): EAGVTQFPSHSVIEKGQTVTLRCDPISGHDNLYWYRRVMGKEIKFLLHFVKESKQDESGMPNNRFLAERTGGTYSTLKVQPAELEDSGVYFCASSLLGVENTIYFGEGSWLTVV.

This clonotype has a handful of counts. The rearrangement joins TRBV7-6 to TRBJ2-7; 10 bases are shared with TRBD2. Germline lookup yields CDR1 SGHVS and CDR2 FNYEAQ. V lost 5 bases to trimming and J lost 3 bases; unmatched junction nucleotides: 4. The CDR3 runs 14 residues. The CDR3 here is CASSRSGGSYEQYF. The CDR3 coding sequence is TGTGCCAGCAGCCGTAGCGGGGGGAGCTACGAGCAGTACTTC.

This clonotype was counted only a few times. The chain is built from TRBV7-9 and TRBJ2-1, with a possible D match to TRBD2 (5 bases). The germline V and J ends were trimmed by 8 bases and 3 bases, with 20 bases remaining between them. The CDR3 is made up of 16 amino acids. The V gene's germline CDR1 is SEHNR and CDR2 FQNEAQ (reference sequence). This chain's CDR3 is CASPLSDGIDYNEQFF. The CDR3 DNA reads as TGTGCCAGCCCATTGTCGGACGGGATCGACTACAATGAGCAGTTCTTC.

This clonotype was picked up many times. The V and J genes are TRBV10-2 and TRBJ2-1, with 11 positions matching TRBD2. The V gene's germline CDR1 is WSHSY and CDR2 SAAADI. V shed 2 bases, J shed 3 bases, and the junction held 3 bases outside the gene matches. CDR3 length: 16 amino acids. CDR3 coding DNA: TGCGCCAGCAGTGAGACAGGACTAGCGGGCTACAATGAGCAGTTCTTC. Translation: CASSETGLAGYNEQFF.

J is TRBJ2-3 and V is TRBV9, with D unclear. Germline V gives CDR1 SGDLS, CDR2 YYNGEE. V lost 1 base and J lost 6, with 6 bases in between. This CDR3 region has 12 residues. CDR3 DNA sequence: TGTGCCAGCAGCGTACCATCGGATACGCAGTATTTT. Encoded protein: CASSVPSDTQYF. Full variable domain (rest looked up from reference TRBV9 and TRBJ2-3): DSGVTQTPKHLITATGQRVTLRCSPRSGDLSVYWYQQSLDQGLQFLIQYYNGEERAKGNILERFSAQQFPDLHSELNLSSLELGDSALYFCASSVPSDTQYFGPGTRLTVL.

This clonotype has a handful of counts. The CDR3 region is CASSLDSGREYNEQFF. Written as DNA, the CDR3 is TGTGCCAGCAGCTTAGATAGCGGGAGGGAATACAATGAGCAGTTCTTC. The V call is TRBV7-2, the J call TRBJ2-1; TRBD2 agrees at 11 bases. The CDR3 spans 16 residues. The ends lost 1 base at V and 4 bases at J; junction bases unmatched: 3. Germline V gene lookup returns CDR1 SGHTA and CDR2 FQGNSA. Full variable domain (remainder filled in from reference TRBV7-2 and TRBJ2-1): GAGVSQSPSNKVTEKGKDVELRCDPISGHTALYWYRQSLGQGLEFLIYFQGNSAPDKSGLPSDRFSAERTGGSVSTLTIQRTQQEDSAVYLCASSLDSGREYNEQFFGPGTRLTVL.

This clonotype was picked up a small number of times. V gene TRBV9 combines with J gene TRBJ2-3; maybe TRBD1 (6 bases). Trimming pared 0 bases from V and 3 bases from J, leaving 17 bases between. The germline V gene has CDR1 SGDLS and CDR2 YYNGEE. The CDR3 runs to 17 residues. In DNA, the CDR3 is TGTGCCAGCAGCGTAGCTTCTCTAGGGGGTTCGACAGATACGCAGTATTTT. Protein sequence: CASSVASLGGSTDTQYF.

The chain is built from TRBV18 and TRBJ2-2; the D is unclear. V was trimmed by 2 bases and J by 1 base, leaving 11 bases between them. CDR1 and CDR2 (germline): KGHSH, LQKENI. This CDR3 comprises 16 residues. CDR3 nucleotide sequence: TGTGCCAGCTCACCAAGTAGGACGGGGAACACCGGGGAGCTGTTTTTT. Encoded protein: CASSPSRTGNTGELFF.

This clonotype was counted between two and nine times. The chain carries TRBV27 and TRBJ1-5, with D hard to call. V gave up 4 bases and J gave up 0 bases, with 13 bases separating them. Germline V CDR1 and CDR2: MNHEY, SMNVEV (reference sequence). CDR3 length equals 16 residues. The CDR3 sequence is CASSSLGSFSNQPQHF. The CDR3 coding sequence is TGTGCCAGCAGTTCCCTCGGGAGTTTTAGCAATCAGCCCCAGCATTTT.

This clonotype came up many times. The chain combines TRBV11-2 with TRBJ2-7, with D tentatively TRBD1 or TRBD2 (5 bases each). This CDR3 is built from 15 residues. The germline V and J ends were trimmed by 1 base and 5 bases, with 15 bases remaining between them. Germline CDR1 is SGHAT and CDR2 is FQNNGV. The CDR3 nucleotides read TGTGCCAGCAGCTTAGGTGGGGACCCCGGGCACGAGCAGTACTTC. It codes for CASSLGGDPGHEQYF.

This clonotype was counted only a few times. The genes are TRBV5-6 and TRBJ2-7; D ambiguous. CDR1 and CDR2 from the germline V gene are SGHDT and YYEEEE. The CDR3 loop spans 11 amino acids. Trimming pared 5 bases from V and 12 bases from J, leaving 15 bases between. The CDR3 DNA reads TGTGCCAGCAGTAATGGGGTAAGAAGGTACTTC. Amino acid sequence: CASSNGVRRYF.

The V gene is TRBV4-1, the J gene TRBJ2-3; 8 nucleotides match TRBD2. Germline V gives CDR1 MGHRA, CDR2 YSYEKL. With 3 bases clipped from V and 2 bases from J, the junction kept 7 bases outside the gene matches. This CDR3 region has 16 residues. CDR3 nucleotide sequence: TGCGCCAGCAGCCAGAAAGCGGGGGTAGACACAGATACGCAGTATTTT. This translates into CASSQKAGVDTDTQYF.

Comments on this clonotype: A much larger clonotype is one base distant, so this may be a read error. The J gene is TRBJ2-1, the V gene TRBV2; 7 bases match TRBD1. Trimming took 6 bases from V and 0 from J; bases not matched to a gene: 2. Germline CDR1 is SNHLY and CDR2 is FYNNEI. The CDR3 contains 14 residues. The CDR3 DNA sequence: TGTGCCAGCAGGGGGGACAGCTCCTACAATGAGCAGTTCTTC. Amino acids: CASRGDSSYNEQFF.